These T cell receptor beta chains were read from a single sample in a study of T cells in Graves' hyperthyroidism and ophthalmopathy. In TCRdb, the multiplex PCR reads were re-called with MiXCR into one record per CDR3 protein. Of roughly 840,000 distinct CDR3 sequences in the sample, approximately 40% were seen once. Material for sequencing was blood. All receptors come from a man between 18 and 29 years old with Graves' hyperthyroidism. Each CDR3 is given with its conserved first and last residue. A D gene is named only where the DNA matches it firmly. A clone size is listed for some rows: how often the clone was seen (once, few, many), or a class if it is expanded.

J | V | D | size | CDR3 | DNA
TRBJ1-3 | TRBV4-1 | NA | NA | CASSRLYSSGNTIYF | TGCGCCAGCAGCCGGCTGTACAGCTCTGGAAACACCATATATTTT
TRBJ2-7 | TRBV29-1 | NA | many | CSVEPAGSYEQYF | TGCAGCGTTGAACCCGCCGGTTCCTACGAGCAGTACTTC
TRBJ1-1 | TRBV5-6 | TRBD1 | NA | CASSFRIGTGIWNTEAFF | TGTGCCAGCAGCTTTCGGATCGGGACAGGCATCTGGAACACTGAAGCTTTCTTT
TRBJ2-7 | TRBV12-3/TRBV12-4 | NA | few | CASSLRWGTDEQYF | TGTGCCAGCAGCCTCAGGTGGGGGACGGACGAGCAGTACTTC
TRBJ1-3 | TRBV29-1 | NA | NA | CSVESGEGSGNTIYF | TGCAGCGTTGAATCCGGGGAAGGCTCTGGAAACACCATATATTTT
TRBJ1-3 | TRBV12-3/TRBV12-4 | NA | many | CASSSHLSSGNTIYF | TGTGCCAGCAGTTCTCATTTGAGCTCTGGAAACACCATATATTTT
TRBJ2-2 | TRBV19 | TRBD2 | few | CASIGASGGLNTGELFF | TGTGCCAGCATAGGGGCTAGCGGGGGGCTAAACACCGGGGAGCTGTTTTTT
TRBJ2-5 | TRBV29-1 | NA | few | CSVVSGEETQYF | TGCAGCGTTGTGTCAGGGGAAGAGACCCAGTACTTC
TRBJ2-2 | TRBV10-3 | NA | many | CAITAGSGELFF | TGTGCCATCACTGCTGGGTCCGGGGAGCTGTTTTTT
TRBJ1-2 | TRBV19 | NA | few | CASSFYAGAVNYGYTF | TGTGCCAGTAGCTTTTATGCGGGCGCAGTGAACTATGGCTACACCTTC
TRBJ2-7 | TRBV7-9 | NA | NA | CASSLGSTASSYEQYF | TGTGCCAGCAGCTTAGGATCGACAGCAAGCTCCTACGAGCAGTACTTC
TRBJ2-6 | TRBV9 | NA | few | CASSVDRDSGANVLTF | TGTGCCAGCAGCGTAGATCGGGACTCTGGGGCCAACGTCCTGACTTTC
TRBJ1-5 | TRBV19 | TRBD1 | many | CASSIAGQGGQPQHF | TGTGCCAGTAGTATAGCCGGACAGGGAGGTCAGCCCCAGCATTTT
TRBJ1-4 | TRBV6-5 | NA | few | CASSRVGNEKLFF | TGTGCCAGCAGCCGGGTCGGTAATGAAAAACTGTTTTTT
TRBJ2-2 | TRBV5-1 | NA | NA | CASSLNQAGELFF | TGCGCCAGCAGCCTGAACCAGGCCGGGGAGCTGTTTTTT
TRBJ1-1 | TRBV10-2 | NA | many | CASSERLGFPAFF | TGCGCCAGCAGTGAGAGACTGGGCTTCCCCGCTTTCTTT
TRBJ1-1 | TRBV19 | NA | NA | CASTQSARGPTEAFF | TGTGCCAGTACCCAATCCGCGCGGGGCCCCACTGAAGCTTTCTTT
TRBJ1-2 | TRBV29-1 | TRBD1 | NA | CSLGQGAGYGYTF | TGCAGCTTGGGACAGGGGGCTGGCTATGGCTACACCTTC
TRBJ1-2 | TRBV12-3/TRBV12-4 | NA | many | CASTQTEYYGYTF | TGTGCCAGCACCCAGACGGAATACTATGGCTACACCTTC
TRBJ2-2 | TRBV7-2 | NA | many | CASSFRSGELFF | TGTGCCAGCAGCTTTAGGTCCGGGGAGCTGTTTTTT
TRBJ1-2 | TRBV5-4 | NA | NA | CASSPGAAYGYTF | TGTGCCAGCAGCCCCGGGGCTGCCTATGGCTACACCTTC
TRBJ1-6 | TRBV19 | NA | many | CASSDPGGTPLHF | TGTGCCAGTAGTGATCCGGGTGGAACACCCCTCCACTTT
TRBJ1-4 | TRBV2 | NA | once | CASSRSSANEKLFF | TGTGCCAGCAGCCGGAGTTCGGCTAATGAAAAACTGTTTTTT
TRBJ1-1 | TRBV10-3 | NA | NA | CASPFAGEATEAFF | TGTGCCAGCCCGTTCGCAGGGGAGGCCACTGAAGCTTTCTTT
TRBJ1-5 | TRBV4-2 | NA | few | CASSQDLRDSNQPQHF | TGTGCCAGCAGCCAAGATCTGAGGGACAGCAATCAGCCCCAGCATTTT